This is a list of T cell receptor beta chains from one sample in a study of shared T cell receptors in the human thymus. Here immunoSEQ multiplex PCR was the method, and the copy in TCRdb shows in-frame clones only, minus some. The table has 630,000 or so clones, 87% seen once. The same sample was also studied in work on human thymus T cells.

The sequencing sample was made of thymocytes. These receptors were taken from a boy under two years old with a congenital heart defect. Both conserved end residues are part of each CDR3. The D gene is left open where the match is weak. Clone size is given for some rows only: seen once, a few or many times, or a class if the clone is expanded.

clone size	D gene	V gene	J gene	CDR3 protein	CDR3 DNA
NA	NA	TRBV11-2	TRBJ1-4	CASGTQGNEKLFF	TGTGCCAGCGGAACCCAGGGAAATGAAAAACTGTTTTTT
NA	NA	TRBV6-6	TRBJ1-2	CASSYHQIYGYTF	TGTGCCAGCAGTTATCATCAGATCTATGGCTACACCTTC
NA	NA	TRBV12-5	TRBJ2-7	CASGVGYYEQYF	TGTGCTAGTGGAGTCGGGTACTACGAGCAGTACTTC
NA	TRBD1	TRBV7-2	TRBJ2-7	CASSSRQGATREQYF	TGTGCCAGCAGCTCCCGACAGGGGGCGACCCGAGAGCAGTACTTC
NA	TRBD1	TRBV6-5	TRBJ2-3	CATRDRVTDTQYF	TGTGCCACCCGGGACAGGGTTACAGATACGCAGTATTTT
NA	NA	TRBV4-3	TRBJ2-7	CASSQDLKGRCSYEQYF	TGCGCCAGCAGCCAAGATCTAAAAGGCAGGTGCTCCTACGAGCAGTACTTC
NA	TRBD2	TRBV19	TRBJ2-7	CASSRGQRAGEKYEQYF	TGTGCCAGTAGCAGGGGTCAGCGAGCGGGAGAAAAGTACGAGCAGTACTTC
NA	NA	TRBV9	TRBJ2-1	CASSSPGVGINEQFF	TGTGCCAGCAGCTCACCGGGGGTCGGGATCAATGAGCAGTTCTTC
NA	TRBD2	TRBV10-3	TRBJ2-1	CAIRAGLAGLDEQFF	TGTGCCATCAGGGCGGGACTAGCGGGTTTGGATGAGCAGTTCTTC
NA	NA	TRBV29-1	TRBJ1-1	CTSRGGLMNTEAFF	TGCACCTCGCGGGGGGGGCTCATGAACACTGAAGCTTTCTTT
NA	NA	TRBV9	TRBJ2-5	CASSPTGHLQETQYF	TGTGCCAGCAGCCCTACCGGACACCTACAAGAGACCCAGTACTTC
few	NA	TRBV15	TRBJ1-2	CATSRENPHAYYGYTF	TGTGCCACCAGCAGAGAGAATCCACACGCTTACTATGGCTACACCTTC
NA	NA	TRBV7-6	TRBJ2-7	CASSPGPGRYEQYF	TGTGCCAGCAGCCCCGGGCCAGGGAGGTACGAGCAGTACTTC
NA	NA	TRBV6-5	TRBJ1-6	CASRGGEEPNSPLHF	TGTGCCAGCAGGGGAGGGGAAGAACCCAATTCACCCCTCCACTTT
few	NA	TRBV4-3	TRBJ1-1	CASSQSGEAFF	TGCGCCAGCAGCCAATCCGGGGAAGCTTTCTTT
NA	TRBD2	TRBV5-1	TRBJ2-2	CASSLVGWVTSGISNTGELFF	TGCGCCAGCAGCTTGGTGGGTTGGGTTACTAGCGGGATATCGAACACCGGGGAGCTGTTTTTT
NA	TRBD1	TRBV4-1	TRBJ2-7	CASSRLGTDYEQYF	TGCGCCAGCAGCCGGCTCGGGACAGACTACGAGCAGTACTTC
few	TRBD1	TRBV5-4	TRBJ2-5	CASSYFRDRETQYF	TGTGCCAGCAGCTATTTCCGGGACAGGGAGACCCAGTACTTC
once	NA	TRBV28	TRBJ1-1	CASSSGQNTEAFF	TGTGCCAGCAGTTCTGGGCAGAACACTGAAGCTTTCTTT
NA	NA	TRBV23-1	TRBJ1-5	CASSPGRGDIRSNQPQHF	TGCGCCAGCAGTCCGGGCAGGGGAGATATTAGGAGCAATCAGCCCCAGCATTTT
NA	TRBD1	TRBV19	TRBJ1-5	CASRPGQSNQPQHF	TGTGCCAGTAGGCCGGGACAGAGCAATCAGCCCCAGCATTTT
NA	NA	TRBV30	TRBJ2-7	CAWNGDSTYEQYF	TGTGCCTGGAATGGGGACTCAACCTACGAGCAGTACTTC
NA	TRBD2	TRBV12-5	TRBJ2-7	CASGLYPGLAGGLAYEQYF	TGTGCTAGTGGTTTGTACCCCGGACTAGCGGGAGGGCTAGCGTACGAGCAGTACTTC
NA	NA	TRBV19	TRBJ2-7	CASSSSSYEQYF	TGTGCCAGTAGTTCCAGCTCCTACGAGCAGTACTTC
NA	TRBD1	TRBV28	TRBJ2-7	CASSPPRTGDYEQYF	TGTGCCAGCAGTCCGCCAAGGACAGGGGACTACGAGCAGTACTTC
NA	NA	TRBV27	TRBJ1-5	CASSSGDGNQPQHF	TGTGCCAGCAGTTCGGGGGACGGCAATCAGCCCCAGCATTTT
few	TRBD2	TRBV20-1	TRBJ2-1	CSASSGGPAFF	TGCAGTGCAAGCTCGGGGGGGCCTGCGTTCTTC
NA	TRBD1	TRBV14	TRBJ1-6	CASSLYPDRVYSPLHF	TGTGCCAGCAGCCTCTACCCGGACAGGGTTTATTCACCCCTCCACTTT
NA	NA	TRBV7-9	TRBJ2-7	CASSFAQTEQYF	TGTGCCAGCAGCTTTGCACAGACCGAGCAGTACTTC
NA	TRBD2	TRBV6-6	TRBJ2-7	CARKLAGESPYEQYF	TGTGCCAGAAAGCTAGCGGGAGAGAGCCCCTACGAGCAGTACTTC
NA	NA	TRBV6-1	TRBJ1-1	CASKEDSEAFF	TGTGCCAGCAAGGAGGATTCTGAAGCTTTCTTT
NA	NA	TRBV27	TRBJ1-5	CASSNLEGGEPQHF	TGTGCCAGCAGTAACCTAGAAGGAGGGGAGCCCCAGCATTTT
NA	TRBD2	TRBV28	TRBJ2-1	CVLTSGLAYNEQFF	TGTGTCCTGACTAGCGGACTTGCCTACAATGAGCAGTTCTTC
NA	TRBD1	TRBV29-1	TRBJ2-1	CSVEVGQGDTYNEQFF	TGCAGCGTTGAGGTTGGACAGGGGGATACTTACAATGAGCAGTTCTTC
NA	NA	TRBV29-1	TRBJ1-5	CSVCLTGSNQPQHF	TGCAGCGTGTGCTTGACGGGTAGCAATCAGCCCCAGCATTTT
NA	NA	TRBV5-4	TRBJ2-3	CASSRRSCTDTQYF	TGTGCCAGCAGCCGTAGATCGTGCACAGATACGCAGTATTTT
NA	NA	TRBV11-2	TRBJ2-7	CASSLVHGRHSRPYYEQYF	TGTGCCAGCAGCTTAGTCCACGGCCGACATTCCCGCCCCTACTACGAGCAGTACTTC
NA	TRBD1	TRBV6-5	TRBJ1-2	CASRGQGDYGYTF	TGTGCCAGCAGAGGACAGGGGGACTATGGCTACACCTTC
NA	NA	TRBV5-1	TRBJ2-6	CASSPPYRQGIGSGANVLTF	TGCGCCAGCAGCCCCCCTTACCGGCAGGGAATAGGCTCTGGGGCCAACGTCCTGACTTTC
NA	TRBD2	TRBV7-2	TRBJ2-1	CASSPDGTRLGKEQFF	TGTGCCAGCAGCCCCGACGGGACTAGACTAGGAAAGGAGCAGTTCTTC
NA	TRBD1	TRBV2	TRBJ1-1	CASTDSRTGGHGAFLDTEAFF	TGTGCCAGCACCGACTCCCGGACAGGGGGCCACGGGGCCTTCCTGGACACTGAAGCTTTCTTT